Listed below are T cell receptor beta chains from one sample, sequenced in a study of CD8 T cells in ankylosing spondylitis. TCRdb processed the 5' RACE reads anew with MiXCR; each CDR3 protein has one entry. Among about 33,000 distinct CDR3 sequences listed, about 11% were seen once. Material for sequencing was synovial fluid, either unsorted or a sorted T cell fraction (not recorded which). Every receptor here comes from a male donor with ankylosing spondylitis. Each CDR3 is given with its conserved first and last residue. D genes are given only for firm matches. The size field is filled for only some rows; it gives once, few, many or a size class.

J: TRBJ2-7; D: TRBD2; V: TRBV11-1; size: -; CDR3: CASRPTSGYYEQYF; DNA: TGTGCCAGCAGACCGACTAGCGGGTACTACGAGCAGTACTTC
J: TRBJ1-5; D: -; V: TRBV7-9; size: many; CDR3: CASSFSGQPQHF; DNA: TGTGCCAGCAGCTTTTCTGGTCAGCCCCAGCATTTT
J: TRBJ2-5; D: TRBD2; V: TRBV7-6; size: many; CDR3: CASSLDSGRDETQYF; DNA: TGTGCCAGCAGCCTTGATAGCGGGAGGGACGAGACCCAGTACTTC
J: TRBJ2-1; D: -; V: TRBV7-9; size: many; CDR3: CASRITANNEQFF; DNA: TGTGCCAGCAGAATCACTGCGAACAATGAGCAGTTCTTC
J: TRBJ2-1; D: TRBD2; V: TRBV3-1; size: -; CDR3: CASSQGAAGGFNNEQFF; DNA: TGTGCCAGCAGCCAAGGAGCAGCGGGAGGCTTTAACAATGAGCAGTTCTTC
J: TRBJ1-1; D: -; V: TRBV12-3/TRBV12-4; size: many; CDR3: CASSFPFGEAFF; DNA: TGTGCCAGCAGTTTCCCCTTCGGGGAAGCTTTCTTT
J: TRBJ1-5; D: TRBD1; V: TRBV14; size: -; CDR3: CASSQGQGRNQPQHF; DNA: TGTGCCAGCAGCCAAGGACAGGGGAGGAATCAGCCCCAGCATTTT
J: TRBJ1-1; D: -; V: TRBV5-1; size: -; CDR3: CASSSETGGNTEAFF; DNA: TGCGCCAGCAGCTCGGAGACAGGAGGGAACACTGAAGCTTTCTTT
J: TRBJ2-7; D: TRBD2; V: TRBV20-1; size: -; CDR3: CSAVSGVSPTYEQYF; DNA: TGCAGTGCGGTGAGCGGGGTGTCCCCAACCTACGAGCAGTACTTC
J: TRBJ1-2; D: -; V: TRBV11-1; size: few; CDR3: CASTPSGAPSGGYTF; DNA: TGTGCCAGCACGCCCTCGGGGGCCCCCTCCGGCGGCTACACCTTC
J: TRBJ2-7; D: TRBD1; V: TRBV5-1; size: many; CDR3: CASRGQGAYEQYF; DNA: TGCGCCAGCAGGGGACAGGGGGCTTACGAGCAGTACTTC
J: TRBJ1-4; D: TRBD1; V: TRBV7-2; size: few; CDR3: CASNGQRDREKEKLFF; DNA: TGTGCCAGCAACGGACAAAGGGACAGGGAGAAGGAAAAACTGTTTTTT
J: TRBJ2-7; D: -; V: TRBV11-1; size: many; CDR3: CASSFAGYEQYF; DNA: TGTGCCAGCAGCTTCGCAGGCTACGAGCAGTACTTC
J: TRBJ2-3; D: TRBD2; V: TRBV13; size: -; CDR3: CASSLTSGSTDTQYF; DNA: TGTGCCAGCAGCCTCACTAGCGGTAGCACAGATACGCAGTATTTT
J: TRBJ2-7; D: TRBD1; V: TRBV27; size: -; CDR3: CASSLRQGDSYEQYF; DNA: TGTGCCAGCAGTCTCCGACAGGGGGACTCCTACGAGCAGTACTTC
J: TRBJ1-5; D: -; V: TRBV2; size: -; CDR3: CASSEWAKNQPQHF; DNA: TGTGCCAGCAGTGAGTGGGCAAAAAATCAGCCCCAGCATTTT
J: TRBJ2-1; D: -; V: TRBV5-6; size: many; CDR3: CASSLFNEQFF; DNA: TGTGCCAGCAGCTTGTTCAATGAGCAGTTCTTC
J: TRBJ2-7; D: TRBD1; V: TRBV10-3; size: many; CDR3: CAISFSGTGNYEQYF; DNA: TGTGCCATCAGTTTTTCGGGGACAGGAAATTACGAGCAGTACTTC
J: TRBJ1-4; D: -; V: TRBV20-1; size: -; CDR3: CSARDQASPATNEKLFF; DNA: TGCAGTGCTAGAGATCAGGCTTCACCAGCAACTAATGAAAAACTGTTTTTT
J: TRBJ1-5; D: TRBD1; V: TRBV20-1; size: many; CDR3: CSARDGGTGNNQPQHF; DNA: TGCAGTGCTAGAGATGGGGGGACAGGCAATAATCAGCCCCAGCATTTT
J: TRBJ2-1; D: -; V: TRBV28; size: medium-sized; CDR3: CASSLRGSYNEQFF; DNA: TGTGCCAGCAGTTTAAGGGGGTCCTACAATGAGCAGTTCTTC
J: TRBJ2-5; D: TRBD2; V: TRBV10-2; size: many; CDR3: CASTYGLAGGSETQYF; DNA: TGCGCCAGCACGTATGGGCTAGCGGGAGGCTCAGAGACCCAGTACTTC
J: TRBJ2-1; D: -; V: TRBV6-5; size: many; CDR3: CGSRDIFGEQFF; DNA: TGTGGCAGCAGAGATATCTTTGGTGAGCAGTTCTTC
J: TRBJ2-7; D: TRBD2; V: TRBV20-1; size: few; CDR3: CGTRLAGEQYF; DNA: TGCGGAACTCGACTAGCTGGGGAGCAGTACTTC
J: TRBJ2-6; D: -; V: TRBV14; size: -; CDR3: CASSQDGLGRAFSGANVLTF; DNA: TGTGCCAGCAGCCAAGATGGTTTGGGACGGGCCTTCTCTGGGGCCAACGTCCTGACTTTC
J: TRBJ2-1; D: TRBD2; V: TRBV5-8; size: many; CDR3: CASSSGAGGNPSSYNEQFF; DNA: TGTGCCAGCAGCTCTGGAGCGGGAGGGAACCCCAGCTCCTACAATGAGCAGTTCTTC
J: TRBJ1-2; D: TRBD1; V: TRBV7-9; size: many; CDR3: CASSLARDRANGYTF; DNA: TGTGCCAGCAGCTTAGCCCGGGACAGGGCGAATGGCTACACCTTC
J: TRBJ2-1; D: TRBD2; V: TRBV3-1; size: -; CDR3: CACSKEAGTSGNIYNEQFF; DNA: TGTGCCTGCAGCAAGGAGGCGGGGACTAGCGGGAACATCTACAATGAGCAGTTCTTC
J: TRBJ2-1; D: TRBD2; V: TRBV28; size: many; CDR3: CASRGRGDEQFF; DNA: TGTGCCAGCAGGGGACGGGGGGATGAGCAGTTCTTC
J: TRBJ2-2; D: -; V: TRBV2; size: few; CDR3: CASSRTATGELFF; DNA: TGTGCCAGCAGTAGGACAGCCACCGGGGAGCTGTTTTTT
J: TRBJ2-7; D: -; V: TRBV11-2; size: many; CDR3: CASSFGHTFYEQYF; DNA: TGTGCCAGCAGCTTCGGACATACCTTCTACGAGCAGTACTTC
J: TRBJ1-1; D: -; V: TRBV5-8; size: few; CDR3: CASRPRGGAEAFF; DNA: TGTGCCAGCCGACCAAGGGGGGGGGCTGAAGCTTTCTTT
J: TRBJ2-5; D: -; V: TRBV12-3/TRBV12-4; size: many; CDR3: CASSFQGTQTQYF; DNA: TGTGCCAGCAGTTTTCAAGGGACGCAGACCCAGTACTTC
J: TRBJ1-1; D: -; V: TRBV28; size: -; CDR3: CASSFLPGAGEAFF; DNA: TGTGCCAGCAGTTTCCTCCCGGGCGCGGGTGAAGCTTTCTTT
J: TRBJ2-3; D: TRBD1; V: TRBV4-3; size: many; CDR3: CASRPGGAGTDTQYF; DNA: TGCGCCAGCAGACCAGGGGGCGCCGGCACAGATACGCAGTATTTT
J: TRBJ2-3; D: -; V: TRBV12-3/TRBV12-4; size: many; CDR3: CASSLVSPSDTQYF; DNA: TGTGCCAGCAGTTTAGTCTCACCTTCAGATACGCAGTATTTT
J: TRBJ2-3; D: TRBD2; V: TRBV18; size: -; CDR3: CASSPNSGRAPDTQYF; DNA: TGTGCCAGCTCACCAAATAGCGGGAGGGCCCCAGATACGCAGTATTTT
J: TRBJ2-3; D: -; V: TRBV7-9; size: many; CDR3: CASSISRQASTDTQYF; DNA: TGTGCCAGCAGCATATCGAGACAGGCTAGCACAGATACGCAGTATTTT
J: TRBJ2-5; D: -; V: TRBV29-1; size: -; CDR3: CSVGDLGVAETQYF; DNA: TGCAGCGTTGGGGATCTGGGGGTGGCAGAGACCCAGTACTTC
J: TRBJ2-7; D: -; V: TRBV29-1; size: many; CDR3: CSVAGTKPLEQYF; DNA: TGCAGCGTCGCCGGGACAAAACCTCTCGAGCAGTACTTC
J: TRBJ2-1; D: TRBD2; V: TRBV11-2; size: -; CDR3: CASSLVRGLAGQGHNEQFF; DNA: TGTGCCAGCAGCTTAGTACGGGGACTAGCGGGACAAGGCCACAATGAGCAGTTCTTC
J: TRBJ2-7; D: TRBD2; V: TRBV3-1; size: few; CDR3: CASSQGTGLVHEQYF; DNA: TGTGCCAGCAGCCAAGGAACAGGACTAGTGCACGAGCAGTACTTC
J: TRBJ2-2; D: -; V: TRBV6-5; size: many; CDR3: CASSYSENTGELFF; DNA: TGTGCCAGCAGTTACAGCGAGAACACCGGGGAGCTGTTTTTT
J: TRBJ2-7; D: TRBD2; V: TRBV12-3/TRBV12-4; size: -; CDR3: CASSHGLAGTYEQYF; DNA: TGTGCCAGCAGCCACGGACTAGCGGGGACGTACGAGCAGTACTTC
J: TRBJ1-1; D: -; V: TRBV20-1; size: many; CDR3: CSARLLGQPEAFF; DNA: TGCAGTGCTAGACTCCTCGGACAACCTGAAGCTTTCTTT
J: TRBJ2-1; D: -; V: TRBV28; size: medium-sized; CDR3: CASSAPGPGLF; DNA: TGTGCCAGCAGCGCGCCGGGACCAGGGCTCTTC
J: TRBJ2-5; D: TRBD2; V: TRBV5-1; size: -; CDR3: CASSLDGTSGETQYF; DNA: TGCGCCAGCAGCTTGGACGGGACTAGCGGAGAGACCCAGTACTTC
J: TRBJ2-1; D: -; V: TRBV25-1; size: many; CDR3: CASSGQVNEQFF; DNA: TGTGCCAGCAGTGGACAGGTCAATGAGCAGTTCTTC
J: TRBJ2-1; D: -; V: TRBV7-2; size: few; CDR3: CASSLSANSNEQFF; DNA: TGTGCCAGCAGCTTATCGGCTAATTCCAATGAGCAGTTCTTC
J: TRBJ2-5; D: -; V: TRBV20-1; size: -; CDR3: CSARVAGGSETQYF; DNA: TGCAGTGCTAGAGTGGCAGGGGGGTCAGAGACCCAGTACTTC
J: TRBJ2-3; D: -; V: TRBV7-8; size: few; CDR3: CASSLSRADTQYF; DNA: TGTGCCAGCAGCTTAAGCAGGGCAGATACGCAGTATTTT
J: TRBJ2-1; D: TRBD2; V: TRBV14; size: few; CDR3: CASSQWSGSLTYNEQFF; DNA: TGTGCCAGCAGCCAGTGGAGCGGGAGTCTGACCTACAATGAGCAGTTCTTC
J: TRBJ1-5; D: -; V: TRBV28; size: many; CDR3: CASSLWGIGRRNYYSNQPQHF; DNA: TGTGCCAGCAGTTTATGGGGCATAGGACGGAGGAATTATTATAGCAATCAGCCCCAGCATTTT
J: TRBJ2-7; D: TRBD1; V: TRBV11-2; size: few; CDR3: CASSLAGQGHEQYF; DNA: TGTGCCAGCAGCTTAGCAGGACAGGGACACGAGCAGTACTTC
J: TRBJ2-1; D: TRBD2; V: TRBV2; size: few; CDR3: CASSRLAGYNEQFF; DNA: TGTGCCAGCAGTCGACTAGCGGGATATAATGAGCAGTTCTTC